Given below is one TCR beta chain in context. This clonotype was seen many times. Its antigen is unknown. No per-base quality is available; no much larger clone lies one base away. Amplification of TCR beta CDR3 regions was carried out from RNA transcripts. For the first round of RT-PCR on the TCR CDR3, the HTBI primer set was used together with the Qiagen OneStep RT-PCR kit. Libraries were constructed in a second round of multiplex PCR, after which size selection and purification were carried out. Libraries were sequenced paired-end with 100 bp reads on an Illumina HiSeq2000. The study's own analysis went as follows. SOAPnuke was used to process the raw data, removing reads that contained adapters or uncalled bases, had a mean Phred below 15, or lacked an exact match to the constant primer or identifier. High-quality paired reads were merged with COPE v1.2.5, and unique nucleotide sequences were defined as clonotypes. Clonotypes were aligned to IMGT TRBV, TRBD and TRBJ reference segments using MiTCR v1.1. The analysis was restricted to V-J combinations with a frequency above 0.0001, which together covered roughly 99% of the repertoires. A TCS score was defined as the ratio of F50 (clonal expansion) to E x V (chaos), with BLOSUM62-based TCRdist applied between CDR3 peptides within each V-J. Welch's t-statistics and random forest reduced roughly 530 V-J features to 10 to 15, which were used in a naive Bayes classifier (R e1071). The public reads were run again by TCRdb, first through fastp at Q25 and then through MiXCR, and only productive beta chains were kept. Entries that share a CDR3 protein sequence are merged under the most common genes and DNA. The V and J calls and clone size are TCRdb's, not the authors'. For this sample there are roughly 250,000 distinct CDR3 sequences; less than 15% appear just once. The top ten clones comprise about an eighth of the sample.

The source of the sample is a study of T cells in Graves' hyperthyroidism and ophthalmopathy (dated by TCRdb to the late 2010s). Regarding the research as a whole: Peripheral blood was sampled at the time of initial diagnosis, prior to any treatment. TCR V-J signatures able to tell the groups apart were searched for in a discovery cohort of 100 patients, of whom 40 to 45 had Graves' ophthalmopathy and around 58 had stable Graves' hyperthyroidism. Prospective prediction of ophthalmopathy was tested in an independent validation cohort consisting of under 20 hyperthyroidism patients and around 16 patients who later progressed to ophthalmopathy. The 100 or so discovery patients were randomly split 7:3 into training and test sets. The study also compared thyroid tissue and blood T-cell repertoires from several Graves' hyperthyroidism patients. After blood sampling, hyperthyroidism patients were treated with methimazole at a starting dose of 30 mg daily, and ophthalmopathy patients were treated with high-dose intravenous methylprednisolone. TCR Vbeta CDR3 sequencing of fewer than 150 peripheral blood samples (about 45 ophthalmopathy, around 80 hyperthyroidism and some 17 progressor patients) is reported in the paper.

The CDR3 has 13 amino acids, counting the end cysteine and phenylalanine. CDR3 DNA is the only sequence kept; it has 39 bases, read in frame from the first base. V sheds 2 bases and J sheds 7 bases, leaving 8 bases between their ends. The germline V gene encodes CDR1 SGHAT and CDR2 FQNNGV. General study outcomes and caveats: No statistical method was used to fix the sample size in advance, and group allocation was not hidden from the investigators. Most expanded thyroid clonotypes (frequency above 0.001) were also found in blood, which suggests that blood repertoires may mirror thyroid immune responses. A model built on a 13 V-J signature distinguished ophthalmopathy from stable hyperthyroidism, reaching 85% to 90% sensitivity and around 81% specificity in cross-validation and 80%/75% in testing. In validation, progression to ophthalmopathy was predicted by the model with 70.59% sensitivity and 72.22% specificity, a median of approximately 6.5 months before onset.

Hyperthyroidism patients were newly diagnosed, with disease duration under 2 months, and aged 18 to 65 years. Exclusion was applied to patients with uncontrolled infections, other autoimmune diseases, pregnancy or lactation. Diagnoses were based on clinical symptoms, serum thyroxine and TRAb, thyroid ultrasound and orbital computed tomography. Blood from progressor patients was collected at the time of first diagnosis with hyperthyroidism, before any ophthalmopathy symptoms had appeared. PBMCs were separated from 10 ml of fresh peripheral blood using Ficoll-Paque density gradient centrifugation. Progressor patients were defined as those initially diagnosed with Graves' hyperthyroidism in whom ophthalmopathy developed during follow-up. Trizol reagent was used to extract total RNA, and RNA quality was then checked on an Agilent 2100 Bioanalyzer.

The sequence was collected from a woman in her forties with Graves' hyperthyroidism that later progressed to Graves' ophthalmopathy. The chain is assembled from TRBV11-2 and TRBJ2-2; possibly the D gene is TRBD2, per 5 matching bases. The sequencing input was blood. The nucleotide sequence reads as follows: TGTGCCAGCAGCTTATCACGGGGCGGGGAGCTGTTTTTT. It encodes CASSLSRGGELFF.